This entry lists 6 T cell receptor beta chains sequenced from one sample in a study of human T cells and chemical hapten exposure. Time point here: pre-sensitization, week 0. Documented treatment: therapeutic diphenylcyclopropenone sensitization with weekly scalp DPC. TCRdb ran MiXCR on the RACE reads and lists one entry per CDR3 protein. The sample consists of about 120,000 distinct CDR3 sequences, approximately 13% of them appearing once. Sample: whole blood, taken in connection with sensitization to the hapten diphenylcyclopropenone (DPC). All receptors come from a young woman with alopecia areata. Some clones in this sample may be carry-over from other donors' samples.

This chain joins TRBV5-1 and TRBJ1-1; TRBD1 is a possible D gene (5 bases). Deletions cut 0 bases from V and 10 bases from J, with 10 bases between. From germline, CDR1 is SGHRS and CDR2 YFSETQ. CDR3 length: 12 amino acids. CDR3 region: CASSLAGHGAFF. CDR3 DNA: TGCGCCAGCAGCTTGGCGGGGCATGGAGCTTTCTTT.

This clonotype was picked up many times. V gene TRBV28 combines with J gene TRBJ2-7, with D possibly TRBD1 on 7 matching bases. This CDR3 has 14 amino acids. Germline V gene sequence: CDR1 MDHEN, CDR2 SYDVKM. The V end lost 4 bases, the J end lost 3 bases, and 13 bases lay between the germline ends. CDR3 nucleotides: TGTGCCAGCAGTTGGCGGGACAGCCTCTACGAGCAGTACTTC. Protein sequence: CASSWRDSLYEQYF.

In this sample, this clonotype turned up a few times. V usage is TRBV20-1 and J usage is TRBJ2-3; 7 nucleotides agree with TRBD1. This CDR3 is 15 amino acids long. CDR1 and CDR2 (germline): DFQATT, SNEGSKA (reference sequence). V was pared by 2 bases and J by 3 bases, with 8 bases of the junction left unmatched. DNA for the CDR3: TGCAGTGCTAGAAAACGGACCAGGGGGACAGATACGCAGTATTTT. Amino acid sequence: CSARKRTRGTDTQYF.

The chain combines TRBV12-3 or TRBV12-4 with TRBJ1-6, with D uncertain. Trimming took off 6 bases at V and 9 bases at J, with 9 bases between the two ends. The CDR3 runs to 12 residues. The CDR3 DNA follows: TGTGCCAGCAGCCCCGAGGCTTCACCCCTCCACTTT. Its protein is CASSPEASPLHF.

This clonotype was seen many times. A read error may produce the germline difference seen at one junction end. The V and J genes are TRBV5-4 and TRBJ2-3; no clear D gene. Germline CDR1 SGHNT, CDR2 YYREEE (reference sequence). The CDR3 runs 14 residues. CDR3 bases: TGTGCCAGCACCTTGACGCCCGCGGCAGATACGCAGTATTTT. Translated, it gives CASTLTPAADTQYF.

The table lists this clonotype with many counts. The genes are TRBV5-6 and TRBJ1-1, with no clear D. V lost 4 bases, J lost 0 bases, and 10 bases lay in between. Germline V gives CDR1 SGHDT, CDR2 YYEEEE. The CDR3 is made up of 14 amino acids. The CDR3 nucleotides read TGTGCCAGCAGCCCTGACACGGTGAACACTGAAGCTTTCTTT. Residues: CASSPDTVNTEAFF.